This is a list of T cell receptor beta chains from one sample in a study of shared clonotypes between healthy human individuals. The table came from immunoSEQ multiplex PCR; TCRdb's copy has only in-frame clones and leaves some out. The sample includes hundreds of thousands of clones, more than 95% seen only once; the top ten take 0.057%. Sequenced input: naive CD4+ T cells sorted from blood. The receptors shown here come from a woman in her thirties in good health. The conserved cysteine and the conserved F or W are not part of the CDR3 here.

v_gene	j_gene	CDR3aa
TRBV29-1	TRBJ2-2	SVGVGGRLNTGELF
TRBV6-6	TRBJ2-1	ASSYGGSSSYNEQF
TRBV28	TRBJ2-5	ASRPRLAGQETQY
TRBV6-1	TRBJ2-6	ASSDNMWEQSRANVLT
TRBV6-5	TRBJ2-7	ASSYSPQYEQY
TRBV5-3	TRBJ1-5	ASSSGRSNQPQH
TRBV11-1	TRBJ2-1	ASRPRLAGYNEQF
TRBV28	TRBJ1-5	ASSSPAPQH
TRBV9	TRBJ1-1	ASSVVLNTEAF
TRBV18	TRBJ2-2	ASSPQQEPPGELF
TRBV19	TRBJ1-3	ASSIPPSSGNTIY
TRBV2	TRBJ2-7	ASSELTAARDEQY
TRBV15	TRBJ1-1	ATSEERPRAEAF
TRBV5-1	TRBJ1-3	ASSLGGSGNTIY
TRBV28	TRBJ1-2	ASILDRGGAYGYT
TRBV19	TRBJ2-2	ASSRQGARTGELF
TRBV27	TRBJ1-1	ASSLPHRGGMNTEAF
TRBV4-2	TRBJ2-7	ASSQSSGSSYEQY
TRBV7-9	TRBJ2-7	ASSDGPQGSYEQY
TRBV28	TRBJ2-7	ASSLSQGRDEQY
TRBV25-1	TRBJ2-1	ASSKGSDRVRNEQF
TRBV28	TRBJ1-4	ASRTGQGNEKLF
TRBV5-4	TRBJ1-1	ASSLRIPHTEAF
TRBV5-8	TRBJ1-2	ASSWHYGYT
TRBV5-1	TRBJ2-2	ASRVGRGSITGELF
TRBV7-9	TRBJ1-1	ASSPPRGHLNTEAF
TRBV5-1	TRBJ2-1	ASSSNIGTGEREQF
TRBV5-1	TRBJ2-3	ASSLLGAIDTQY
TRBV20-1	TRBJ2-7	RILASGEQY
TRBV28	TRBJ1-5	ASSLSGLPGGGNQPQH
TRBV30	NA	AWSVSGYEQY
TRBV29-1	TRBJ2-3	SVEETKRNTQY